This entry lists 22 T cell receptor beta chains sequenced from one sample in a study of cytomegalovirus exposure and HLA in healthy donors. PCR was performed using 60 Vbeta and 13 Jbeta primers. The method was immunoSEQ multiplex PCR; TCRdb's version includes in-frame clones alone and lacks a portion of them. Counted here are approximately 81,000 clones, 70% to 80% occurring once; the ten biggest clones make up roughly 3%. Sequencing input: PBMCs. The source of these receptors is a man aged 50 to 59 in good health and CMV-seropositive.

The chain couples TRBV29-1 to TRBJ2-6; 9 nucleotides line up with TRBD1. The CDR3 is 16 amino acids. Germline assignment: CDR1 SQVTM and CDR2 ANQGSEA. Trimming took 7 bases from V and 0 from J; bases not matched to a gene: 7. Here the CDR3 DNA reads TGCAGCGCCGGGACAGGGTATTCCTCTGGGGCCAACGTCCTGACTTTC. It is translated as CSAGTGYSSGANVLTF.

V is TRBV29-1 and J is TRBJ2-1, with D possibly matching TRBD2 (5 bases). Germline V gives CDR1 SQVTM, CDR2 ANQGSEA. The CDR3 has 13 residues. V shed 3 bases and J shed 6 bases, with 12 bases lying between them. The CDR3 spells CSVDATGSNEQFF. CDR3 bases: TGCAGCGTTGACGCAACGGGGTCCAATGAGCAGTTCTTC.

On this clone itself: The sample holds other DNA sequences that translate to the same CDR3. The chain links TRBV7-6 to TRBJ2-1; 8 nucleotides agree with TRBD1. The germline V gene encodes CDR1 SGHVS and CDR2 FNYEAQ. CDR3 size: 15 residues. V shed 5 bases and J 4 bases; nucleotides not matched to a gene: 7. The CDR3 sequence: CASSPRTGFYNEQFF. The CDR3 DNA sequence: TGTGCCAGCAGCCCCCGGACAGGGTTTTACAATGAGCAGTTCTTC.

The J gene is TRBJ1-2, the V gene TRBV5-4, with 9 bases matching TRBD1. In germline, CDR1 is SGHNT, CDR2 YYREEE (reference sequence). The junction had 10 bases not matched to a gene; V was cut back by 5 bases and J by 5 bases. This CDR3 region has 15 residues. The CDR3 loop is CASSSRQGEWYGYTF. The CDR3 DNA follows: TGTGCCAGCAGTTCTAGACAGGGGGAATGGTATGGCTACACCTTC.

Of note for this clone: The junction does not match germline at one end; this may be a read error. The chain joins TRBV7-7 to TRBJ2-1; maybe TRBD2 (6 bases). CDR1 and CDR2 from the germline V gene are SSHAT and FNYEAQ (reference sequence). The CDR3 is 14 amino acids. The DNA of the CDR3 is TGTGCTAGCAGCTTAGCGGCCAATCCGGGCCCCGGGGTCTTC. Translation: CASSLAANPGPGVF. Variable domain in full (rest from reference TRBV7-7 and TRBJ2-1): GAGVSQSPRYKVTKRGQDVTLRCDPISSHATLYWYQQALGQGPEFLTYFNYEAQPDKSGLPSDRFSAERPEGSISTLTIQRTEQRDSAMYRCASSLAANPGPGVFGPGTRLTVL.

The rearrangement links TRBV5-5 to TRBJ2-1; 8 bases are shared with TRBD2. Trimming at V came to 3 bases and at J to 6 bases, leaving 8 bases not matched to a gene. Germline CDR1 and CDR2: SGHKS and YYEKEE (reference sequence). The length of the CDR3 is 15 residues. DNA for the CDR3: TGTGCCAGCAGCTCACTACCCGGGACTAGCAATGAGCAGTTCTTC. Translated, it gives CASSSLPGTSNEQFF.

This clone has more than one count but fewer than ten. This chain joins TRBV13 and TRBJ2-3; 13 nucleotides agree with TRBD2. The V gene's germline CDR1 is PRHDT and CDR2 FYEKMQ (reference sequence). With V trimmed by 2 bases and J by 2 bases, 16 bases remained unmatched. The CDR3 loop spans 21 amino acids. The CDR3 region is CASSLRLGWTSGRGNTDTQYF. The CDR3 nucleotides are TGTGCCAGCAGCTTACGTTTGGGGTGGACTAGCGGGAGAGGGAACACAGATACGCAGTATTTT.

A few counts support this clone. This chain links TRBV6-6 with TRBJ2-7; TRBD2 is a possible D gene (5 bases). The CDR3 runs to 12 residues. Germline CDR1 MNHNY, CDR2 SVGAGI (reference sequence). With 9 bases removed from V and 0 bases from J, the gap between germline ends came to 9 bases. The CDR3 DNA reads as TGTGCCAGGAAACGGGACTCCTACGAGCAGTACTTC. Translation gives CARKRDSYEQYF.

V and J are TRBV2 and TRBJ1-2, with D possibly TRBD1 on 6 matching bases. The CDR3 runs to 14 residues. The V and J ends lost 3 bases and 10 bases respectively, with 18 bases between them. Germline V gene data show CDR1 as SNHLY and CDR2 as FYNNEI. CDR3 sequence: CASSDPRKGVDYTF. Written as DNA, the CDR3 is TGTGCCAGCAGTGACCCCCGCAAGGGGGTAGACTACACCTTC.

The J gene is TRBJ1-4, the V gene TRBV30; 8 positions match TRBD1. There are 14 residues in the CDR3. Germline-derived CDR1 and CDR2 are GTSNPN and SVGIG (reference sequence). The trim removed 4 bases at V and 2 bases at J, leaving 3 bases unmatched. The CDR3 spells CAWTRTGTNEKLFF. In DNA, the CDR3 is TGTGCCTGGACAAGGACAGGGACTAATGAAAAACTGTTTTTT.

The chain recombines TRBV7-2 with TRBJ2-3; TRBD2 aligns across 12 bases. Unmatched junction bases numbered 15, after V lost 2 bases and J lost 6 bases. The CDR3 contains 19 residues. Germline V gene sequence: CDR1 SGHTA, CDR2 FQGNSA. CDR3 nucleotides: TGTGCCAGCAGCTTATATCTAGCGGGAGGGCCGCCGCCTTCGGATACGCAGTATTTT. It specifies CASSLYLAGGPPPSDTQYF.

Written as DNA, the CDR3 is TGCGCCAGCTCCAAGACAGGGGGCGAAGAGACCCAGTACTTC. This translates into CASSKTGGEETQYF. The gene calls are TRBV10-1 and TRBJ2-5, with 10 bases aligning to TRBD1. Germline CDR1 and CDR2: WNHNN and SYGVQD (reference sequence). This CDR3 has 14 residues. After removal of 8 bases from V and 3 bases from J, the junction contained 6 bases not matched to a gene.

V and J are TRBV4-1 and TRBJ1-2, with TRBD1 as a possible D gene (6 bases). Looked up from germline, CDR1 is MGHRA and CDR2 is YSYEKL. Trimming took 5 bases from V and 7 from J, leaving 20 bases between them. The CDR3 consists of 15 residues. Written as DNA, the CDR3 is TGCGCCAGCAGCTACACCTCAGGGGCAGGGAGTGGCTACACCTTC. This sequence encodes CASSYTSGAGSGYTF.

The chain recombines TRBV10-1 with TRBJ2-3, with 7 bases aligning to TRBD2. Germline lookup yields CDR1 WNHNN and CDR2 SYGVQD (reference sequence). CDR3 size: 12 residues. V shed 0 bases, J shed 14 bases, and the junction held 5 bases outside the gene matches. The CDR3 DNA reads TGCGCCAGCAGTGAGTCCCAGCGGGGTTGGTATTTT. Its protein is CASSESQRGWYF.

The rearrangement links TRBV5-1 to TRBJ2-1, with 7 nucleotides matching TRBD1. This CDR3 has 16 amino acids. The trim removed 1 base at V and 5 bases at J, leaving 9 bases unmatched. CDR1 SGHRS and CDR2 YFSETQ come from the germline V gene. The CDR3 DNA is TGCGCCAGCAGCTTGCCACAAGGGGGCGCCCACAATGAGCAGTTCTTC. The encoded protein is CASSLPQGGAHNEQFF.

The chain has TRBV5-1 and TRBJ2-5; 8 bases are a match to TRBD1. Germline values: CDR1 SGHRS, CDR2 YFSETQ. CDR3 length equals 12 residues. The J segment lost 5 bases and the V segment lost 4 bases, leaving 1 base of the junction unmatched. CDR3 coding DNA: TGCGCCAGCAGCCGGGACAGGGAGACCCAGTACTTC. It yields the protein CASSRDRETQYF. Variable domain in full (rest from reference TRBV5-1 and TRBJ2-5): KAGVTQTPRYLIKTRGQQVTLSCSPISGHRSVSWYQQTPGQGLQFLFEYFSETQRNKGNFPGRFSGRQFSNSRSEMNVSTLELGDSALYLCASSRDRETQYFGPGTRLLVL.

This chain joins TRBV9 and TRBJ1-2, with D tentatively TRBD1 (5 bases). CDR1 is SGDLS, CDR2 YYNGEE, per germline. V lost 0 bases, J lost 8 bases, and 11 bases lay in between. The CDR3 has 13 residues. The CDR3 DNA reads as TGTGCCAGCAGCGTAGGCACAGGAAAAGGCTACACCTTC. Translated: CASSVGTGKGYTF.

This clone has just one count. This chain joins TRBV30 and TRBJ2-2; 8 positions agree with TRBD1. The CDR3 length is 14 residues. The germline V gene has CDR1 GTSNPN and CDR2 SVGIG (reference sequence). The V and J ends lost 8 bases and 6 bases, in that order; junction bases with no gene match: 11. The DNA of the CDR3 is TGTGCCCTGACCCTACAGGGGGTTGCCGGGGAGCTGTTTTTT. Its protein product is CALTLQGVAGELFF.

The chain joins TRBV5-4 to TRBJ1-3; 8 positions agree with TRBD1. The V gene's germline CDR1 is SGHNT and CDR2 YYREEE (reference sequence). The V gene end was trimmed by 5 bases and the J gene end by 0 bases; junction bases not matched to a gene: 7. This CDR3 spans 16 amino acids. The CDR3 loop is CASSRNRGSSGNTIYF. CDR3 DNA: TGTGCCAGCAGTCGAAACAGGGGGAGCTCTGGAAACACCATATATTTT.

On this clone: Other DNA variants within this sample encode the same CDR3. J is TRBJ2-1 and V is TRBV7-8; 7 bases map to TRBD1. Germline V lookup: CDR1 SGHVS, CDR2 FQNEAQ. J lost 13 bases, V lost 2 bases, and 5 bases had no gene match. The CDR3 contains 12 residues. In DNA, the CDR3 is TGTGCCAGCAGCTTAAAGGGACAGTCACAGTTCTTC. The encoded protein is CASSLKGQSQFF. Using reference TRBV7-8 and TRBJ2-1 for the parts outside the CDR3, the full variable domain is GAGVSQSPRYKVAKRGQDVALRCDPISGHVSLFWYQQALGQGPEFLTYFQNEAQLDKSGLPSDRFFAERPEGSVSTLKIQRTQQEDSAVYLCASSLKGQSQFFGPGTRLTVL.

This chain uses TRBV7-3 with TRBJ2-3; 14 nucleotides match TRBD2. J gave up 6 bases and V 5 bases, and 13 bases lay outside the gene matches. Per germline, CDR1 SGHTA and CDR2 FQGTGA. The CDR3 runs to 18 residues. The CDR3 nucleotides read TGTGCCAGCAGCCCAAAGGGACTAGCGGGAGCCTCCGCGGATACGCAGTATTTT. It is translated as CASSPKGLAGASADTQYF.

The chain links TRBV19 to TRBJ1-1, with a possible D match to TRBD1 (6 bases). V lost 4 bases to trimming and J lost 2 bases, with 8 bases between them. This CDR3 has 13 residues. CDR1 and CDR2 (germline): LNHDA, SQIVND (reference sequence). CDR3 region: CASSRTANTEAFF. In nucleotides, the CDR3 is TGTGCCAGTAGTAGGACAGCCAACACTGAAGCTTTCTTT.